This TCR beta chain was recorded in a study of blood T cell repertoires in COVID-19. Study information: Samples came from the United States, Italy and Spain, spanning acute and convalescent COVID-19. T cells, B-cell-depleted T cells, or PBMCs supplied cDNA or gDNA.

CDR1 is LNHNV, CDR2 YYDKDF, per germline (reference sequence). The length of the CDR3 is 13 residues. V lost 1 base and J lost 5, with 5 bases in between. Source study methods: Reference gene primers were amplified, and this amplification served to estimate nucleated cell counts. Libraries were prepared by immunoSEQ multiplex PCR; TCRdb keeps only in-frame clonotypes and omits some of them. D and trimming were read from the DNA, whereas the V and J calls and clone size are those reported in that table. The table records some 150,000 clones, about nine tenths of them present only once. V gene TRBV15 combines with J gene TRBJ1-4; D uncertain. Sequencing was done on a sample of peripheral blood. This TCR came from a woman aged 45-60 years with acute or convalescent COVID-19. The CDR3 sequence is CATSRGGNEKLFF. The DNA of the CDR3 is TGTGCCACCAGCAGAGGCGGAAATGAAAAACTGTTTTTT.